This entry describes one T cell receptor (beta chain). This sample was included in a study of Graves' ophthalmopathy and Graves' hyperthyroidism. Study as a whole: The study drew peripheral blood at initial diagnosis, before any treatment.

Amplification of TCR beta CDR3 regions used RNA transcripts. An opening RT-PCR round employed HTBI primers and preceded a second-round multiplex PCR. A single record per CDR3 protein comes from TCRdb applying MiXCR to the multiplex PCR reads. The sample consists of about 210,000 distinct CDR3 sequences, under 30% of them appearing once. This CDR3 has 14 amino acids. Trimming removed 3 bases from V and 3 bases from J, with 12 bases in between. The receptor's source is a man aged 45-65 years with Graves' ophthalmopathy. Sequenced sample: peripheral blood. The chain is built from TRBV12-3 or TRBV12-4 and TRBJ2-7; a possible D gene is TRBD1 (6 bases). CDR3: CASSFSGAIYEQYF. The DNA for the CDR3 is TGTGCCAGCAGTTTCTCAGGGGCCATCTACGAGCAGTACTTC.